These 10 T cell receptor beta chains share one sample of origin, sequenced in a study of neurological immune-mediated disorders. TCRdb itself ran the 5' RACE reads through MiXCR, one entry per CDR3 protein. In the table there are about 120,000 distinct CDR3 sequences, roughly 3.1% of which are singletons. The sequenced material came from PBMCs. The receptor set was obtained from a woman aged 25 to 39 with multiple sclerosis.

This clonotype was counted ten times or more. The chain is built from TRBV5-6 and TRBJ2-3; 9 bases fit TRBD2. Germline assignment: CDR1 SGHDT and CDR2 YYEEEE. There are 15 residues in the CDR3. Trimming removed 0 bases from V and 4 bases from J; junction bases left unmatched: 3. The CDR3 DNA reads TGTGCCAGCAGCTTGGAGCGGGAGGTGCCAGATACGCAGTATTTT. As protein: CASSLEREVPDTQYF.

This clonotype was seen ten or more times. V and J are TRBV29-1 and TRBJ2-1; D perhaps matches TRBD1 (5 bases). The CDR3 has 16 amino acids. Germline values: CDR1 SQVTM, CDR2 ANQGSEA. Trimming removed 2 bases at V and 0 bases at J, with 14 bases between. This CDR3 is CSVEQGGQSSYNEQFF. The CDR3 DNA is TGCAGCGTTGAACAGGGCGGTCAGAGCTCCTACAATGAGCAGTTCTTC.

This clonotype has a count of ten or more. The V gene is TRBV5-6, the J gene TRBJ1-1, with a weak D call TRBD1 (6 bases). Germline V CDR1 and CDR2: SGHDT, YYEEEE. V was pared by 0 bases and J by 1 base, with 13 bases between. This CDR3 region has 16 residues. The CDR3 reads CASSLDHGGRNTEAFF. CDR3 bases: TGTGCCAGCAGCTTGGATCACGGGGGCCGGAACACTGAAGCTTTCTTT.

This clonotype has ten or more counts. The chain links TRBV6-2 or TRBV6-3 to TRBJ2-3; D tentatively fits TRBD1 or TRBD2 (5 bases each). Germline V gives CDR1 MNHEY, CDR2 SVGEGT. V dropped 6 bases and J dropped 1 base, with 11 bases sitting between them. CDR3 length equals 14 residues. The CDR3 DNA is TGTGCCAGCAGCCGGGACCAAGGCACAGATACGCAGTATTTT. This encodes CASSRDQGTDTQYF.

This clonotype was observed at least ten times. J is TRBJ2-1 and V is TRBV20-1, with TRBD2 matching over 9 bases. Trimming removed 0 bases from V and 2 bases from J; junction bases left unmatched: 5. The CDR3 sequence is 16 residues long. Germline V lookup: CDR1 DFQATT, CDR2 SNEGSKA (reference sequence). CDR3 nucleotide sequence: TGCAGTGCTAGAGAACTAGCGGGCCCTACCTACAATGAGCAGTTCTTC. This translates into CSARELAGPTYNEQFF.

This clonotype came up many times. The chain couples TRBV7-9 to TRBJ2-1; 9 bases are shared with TRBD2. Germline V gene sequence: CDR1 SEHNR, CDR2 FQNEAQ (reference sequence). The CDR3 sequence is 15 residues long. J lost 8 bases, V lost 2 bases, and 7 bases had no gene match. This chain's CDR3 is CASSLTGLAKYEQFF. As DNA, the CDR3 is TGTGCCAGCAGCTTAACGGGACTAGCTAAGTATGAGCAGTTCTTC.

This clonotype showed up many times. The chain has TRBV3-1 and TRBJ2-3; D not resolved. V was clipped by 2 bases and J by 3 bases, with 9 bases between them. The length of the CDR3 is 14 residues. Germline CDR1 reads LGHDT; CDR2 reads YNNKEL (reference sequence). The CDR3 DNA follows: TGTGCCAGCAGCCAAAGAGTCGGGACAGATACGCAGTATTTT. Protein: CASSQRVGTDTQYF.

Many counts were recorded for this clonotype. The V call is TRBV4-3, the J call TRBJ2-7, with D tentatively TRBD2 (6 bases). V was pared by 0 bases and J by 0 bases, with 9 bases between. The length of the CDR3 is 15 residues. CDR1 and CDR2 (germline): LGHNA, YSLEER. The CDR3 DNA sequence: TGCGCCAGCAGCCAAGATCACGGGAGCTCCTACGAGCAGTACTTC. This sequence encodes CASSQDHGSSYEQYF.

The chain recombines TRBV11-3 with TRBJ2-3, with TRBD2 matching 12 bases. Germline CDR1 reads SGHNT; CDR2 reads YENEEA. The J segment lost 5 bases and the V segment lost 5 bases, leaving 2 bases of the junction unmatched. The CDR3 covers 14 residues. CDR3 amino acids: CASSLGLAGDTQYF. For the CDR3, the DNA is TGTGCCAGCAGCCTGGGACTAGCGGGAGATACGCAGTATTTT.

The table lists this clonotype with many counts. The chain uses TRBV20-1 and TRBJ2-3; D may be TRBD1 (5 bases). Germline CDR1 reads DFQATT; CDR2 reads SNEGSKA (reference sequence). This CDR3 region has 13 residues. CDR3 residues: CGTMAGSPYTQYF. CDR3 bases: TGCGGTACAATGGCAGGGTCCCCATATACGCAGTATTTT.